Listed below are T cell receptor beta chains from one sample, sequenced in a study of blood T cell repertoires in COVID-19. Sequencing was performed with immunoSEQ multiplex PCR; in TCRdb, only in-frame clones are kept and a portion is missing. This table holds about 210,000 clones, 85% to 90% found once. Sequences were obtained from peripheral blood. The source is a man in his 60s with acute or convalescent COVID-19. CDR3s include the opening cysteine and the closing phenylalanine or tryptophan. Fields, in order: CDR3 length, D gene, J gene, clone size, V gene, CDR3 DNA, CDR3 protein. D genes are given only for firm matches. The listing skips clone size in some rows; elsewhere it reads once, few, many or a size class.

cdr3_length: 15; d_call: TRBD1; j_call: TRBJ2-3; clone_size: -; v_call: TRBV12-5; cdr3_nt: TGTGCTAGTGGTCGGGGACAGGGGGCCGCAGATACGCAGTATTTT; cdr3_aa: CASGRGQGAADTQYF
cdr3_length: 14; d_call: TRBD2; j_call: TRBJ2-3; clone_size: -; v_call: TRBV6-5; cdr3_nt: TGTGCCAGCAAAGAGCGGGGGCCCACAGATACGCAGTATTTT; cdr3_aa: CASKERGPTDTQYF
cdr3_length: 20; d_call: -; j_call: TRBJ2-6; clone_size: -; v_call: TRBV14; cdr3_nt: TGTGCCAGCAGCCAAGATCGGCGGGACCCTACCCTCTCTGGGGCCAACGTCCTGACTTTC; cdr3_aa: CASSQDRRDPTLSGANVLTF
cdr3_length: 18; d_call: TRBD1; j_call: TRBJ2-3; clone_size: -; v_call: TRBV6-2/TRBV6-3; cdr3_nt: TGTGCCAGCAGTTACTCGATGCAGGGGGCCGGAGCCACAGATACGCAGTATTTT; cdr3_aa: CASSYSMQGAGATDTQYF
cdr3_length: 16; d_call: TRBD1; j_call: TRBJ2-7; clone_size: -; v_call: TRBV5-1; cdr3_nt: TGCGCCAGCAGCTTTGCGGGACAGGGGGCGTACTACGAGCAGTACTTC; cdr3_aa: CASSFAGQGAYYEQYF
cdr3_length: 13; d_call: TRBD1; j_call: TRBJ1-1; clone_size: -; v_call: TRBV19; cdr3_nt: TGTGCCAGTAGCGAGGGGGCGTACACTGAAGCTTTCTTT; cdr3_aa: CASSEGAYTEAFF
cdr3_length: 16; d_call: -; j_call: TRBJ1-2; clone_size: -; v_call: TRBV6-6; cdr3_nt: TGTGCCAGCAGTCCTAACAGTGGCGCCCTTAACTATGGCTACACCTTC; cdr3_aa: CASSPNSGALNYGYTF
cdr3_length: 14; d_call: -; j_call: TRBJ1-4; clone_size: -; v_call: TRBV6-2/TRBV6-3; cdr3_nt: TGTGCCAGCAGTTACTCGGGAAGGAGGGAAAAACTGTTTTTT; cdr3_aa: CASSYSGRREKLFF
cdr3_length: 14; d_call: TRBD1; j_call: TRBJ1-1; clone_size: -; v_call: TRBV30; cdr3_nt: TGTGCCTGGAGTATCCGACAGGGGAACACTGAAGCTTTCTTT; cdr3_aa: CAWSIRQGNTEAFF
cdr3_length: 15; d_call: TRBD2; j_call: TRBJ2-5; clone_size: -; v_call: TRBV5-8; cdr3_nt: TGTGCCAGCAGCGTTCTAGCGGGGGTAGGAGAGACCCAGTACTTC; cdr3_aa: CASSVLAGVGETQYF
cdr3_length: 13; d_call: -; j_call: TRBJ1-1; clone_size: -; v_call: TRBV11-2; cdr3_nt: TGTGCCAGCAGCTTTGGACTAAGAAATGAAGCTTTCTTT; cdr3_aa: CASSFGLRNEAFF
cdr3_length: 16; d_call: TRBD2; j_call: TRBJ2-7; clone_size: -; v_call: TRBV7-2; cdr3_nt: TGTGCCAGCAGCTTAGCGCGGCTAGCGGGGCTTGACGAGCAGTACTTC; cdr3_aa: CASSLARLAGLDEQYF
cdr3_length: 13; d_call: -; j_call: TRBJ1-1; clone_size: few; v_call: TRBV30; cdr3_nt: TGTGCCTGGAGCCTAGGGGAGAACACTGAAGCTTTCTTT; cdr3_aa: CAWSLGENTEAFF
cdr3_length: 14; d_call: -; j_call: TRBJ1-6; clone_size: -; v_call: TRBV5-1; cdr3_nt: TGCGCCAGCAGCTCGGGAAGCGGGGATTCACCCCTCCACTTT; cdr3_aa: CASSSGSGDSPLHF
cdr3_length: 12; d_call: -; j_call: TRBJ1-1; clone_size: -; v_call: TRBV28; cdr3_nt: TGTGCCAGCCGTGTCACAGAACGCCAAGCTTTCTTT; cdr3_aa: CASRVTERQAFF
cdr3_length: 16; d_call: -; j_call: TRBJ2-7; clone_size: once; v_call: TRBV3-1/TRBV3-2; cdr3_nt: TGTGCCAGCAGCCAAGAAGGGGGCCGGGGGGGATACGAGCAGTACTTC; cdr3_aa: CASSQEGGRGGYEQYF